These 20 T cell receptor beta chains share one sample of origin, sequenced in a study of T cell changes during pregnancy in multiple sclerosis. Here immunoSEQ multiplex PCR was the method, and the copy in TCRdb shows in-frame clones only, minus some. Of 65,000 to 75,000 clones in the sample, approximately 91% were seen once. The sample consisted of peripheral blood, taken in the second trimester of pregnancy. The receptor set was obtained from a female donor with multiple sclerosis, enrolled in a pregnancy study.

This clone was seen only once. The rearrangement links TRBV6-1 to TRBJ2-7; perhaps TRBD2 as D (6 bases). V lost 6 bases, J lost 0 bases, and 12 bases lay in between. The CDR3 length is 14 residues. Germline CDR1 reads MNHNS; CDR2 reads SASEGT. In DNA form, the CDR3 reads TGTGCCAGCAGCCGGGACGGGAGCTCCTACGAGCAGTACTTC. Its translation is CASSRDGSSYEQYF.

In DNA, the CDR3 is TGTGCCAGCAGCCGCCTAGCGGGGGGTAACTACGAGCAGTACTTC. It specifies CASSRLAGGNYEQYF. V is TRBV6-5 and J is TRBJ2-5; 11 bases fit TRBD2. The end of the DNA aligns better with TRBJ2-7, so the J call may be wrong. Germline V gene data show CDR1 as MNHEY and CDR2 as SVGAGI. The CDR3 is 15 amino acids.

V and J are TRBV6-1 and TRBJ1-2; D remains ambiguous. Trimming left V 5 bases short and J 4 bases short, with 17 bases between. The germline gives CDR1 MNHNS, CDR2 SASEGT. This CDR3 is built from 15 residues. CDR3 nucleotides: TGTGCCAGCAGTCCCCAAGGAGGGCAGGCCTATGGCTACACCTTC. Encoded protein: CASSPQGGQAYGYTF.

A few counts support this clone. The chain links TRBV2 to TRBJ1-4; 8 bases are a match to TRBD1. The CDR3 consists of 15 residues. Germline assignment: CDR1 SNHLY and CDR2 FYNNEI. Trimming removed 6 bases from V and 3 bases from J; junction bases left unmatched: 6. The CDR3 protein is CASRAGQGPNEKLFF. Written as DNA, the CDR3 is TGTGCCAGCAGGGCCGGACAGGGACCTAATGAAAAACTGTTTTTT.

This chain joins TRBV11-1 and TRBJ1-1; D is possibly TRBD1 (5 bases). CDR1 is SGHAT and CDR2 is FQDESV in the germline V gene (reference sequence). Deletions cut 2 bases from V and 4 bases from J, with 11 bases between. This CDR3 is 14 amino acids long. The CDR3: CASSLRGRSTEAFF. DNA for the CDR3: TGTGCCAGCAGCTTAAGGGGAAGGTCCACTGAAGCTTTCTTT.

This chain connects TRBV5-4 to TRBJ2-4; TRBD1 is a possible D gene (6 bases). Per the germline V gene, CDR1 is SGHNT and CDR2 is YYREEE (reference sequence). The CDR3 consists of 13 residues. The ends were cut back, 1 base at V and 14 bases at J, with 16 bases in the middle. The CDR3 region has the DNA TGTGCCAGCAGCTTGCCACGAACAGGGTTGGAGTACTTC. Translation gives CASSLPRTGLEYF.

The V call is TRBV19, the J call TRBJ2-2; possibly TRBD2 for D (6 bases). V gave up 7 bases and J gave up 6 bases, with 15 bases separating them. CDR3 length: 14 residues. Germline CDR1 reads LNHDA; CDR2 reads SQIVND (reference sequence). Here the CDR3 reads CASTAGRNPGELFF. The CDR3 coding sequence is TGTGCCAGTACCGCCGGGAGAAACCCCGGGGAGCTGTTTTTT.

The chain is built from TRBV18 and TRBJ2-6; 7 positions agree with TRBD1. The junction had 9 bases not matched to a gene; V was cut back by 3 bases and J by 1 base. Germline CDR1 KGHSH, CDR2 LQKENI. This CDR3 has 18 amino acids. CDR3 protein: CASSPLQGFGSGANVLTF. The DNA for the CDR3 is TGTGCCAGCTCACCCTTACAGGGGTTCGGATCTGGGGCCAACGTCCTGACTTTC.

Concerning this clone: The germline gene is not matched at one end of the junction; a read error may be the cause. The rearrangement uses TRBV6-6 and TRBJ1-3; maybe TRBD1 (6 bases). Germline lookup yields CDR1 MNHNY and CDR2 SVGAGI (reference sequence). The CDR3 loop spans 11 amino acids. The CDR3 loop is CASRSQGPTHF. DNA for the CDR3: TGTGCCAGCAGATCACAGGGTCCTACCCATTTT.

The CDR3 DNA reads as TGTGCCAGCAGTGACTCGAGTCTGGGGGGAGGGCCCTACAATGAGCAGTTCTTC. This translates into CASSDSSLGGGPYNEQFF. The gene calls are TRBV6-4 and TRBJ2-1, with TRBD2 matching over 7 bases. This CDR3 contains 18 residues. The germline V gene has CDR1 MRHNA and CDR2 SNTAGT. V shed 0 bases and J 2 bases; nucleotides not matched to a gene: 10.

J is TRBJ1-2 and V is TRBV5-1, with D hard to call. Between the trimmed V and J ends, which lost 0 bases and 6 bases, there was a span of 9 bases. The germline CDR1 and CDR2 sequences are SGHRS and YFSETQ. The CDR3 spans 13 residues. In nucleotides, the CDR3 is TGCGCCAGCAGCTTGGCCGGAGTCAATGGCTACACCTTC. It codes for CASSLAGVNGYTF.

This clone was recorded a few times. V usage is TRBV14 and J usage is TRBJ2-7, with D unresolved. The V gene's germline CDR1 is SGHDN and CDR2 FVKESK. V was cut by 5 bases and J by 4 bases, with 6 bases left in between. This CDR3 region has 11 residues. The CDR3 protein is CASSSRYEQYF. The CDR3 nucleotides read TGTGCCAGCAGCTCGCGATACGAGCAGTACTTC. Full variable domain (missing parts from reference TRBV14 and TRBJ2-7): EAGVTQFPSHSVIEKGQTVTLRCDPISGHDNLYWYRRVMGKEIKFLLHFVKESKQDESGMPNNRFLAERTGGTYSTLKVQPAELEDSGVYFCASSSRYEQYFGPGTRLTVT.

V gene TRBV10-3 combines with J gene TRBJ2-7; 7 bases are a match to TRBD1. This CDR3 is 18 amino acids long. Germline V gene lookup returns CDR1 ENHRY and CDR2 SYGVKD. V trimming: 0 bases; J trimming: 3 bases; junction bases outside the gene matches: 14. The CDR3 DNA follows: TGTGCCATCAGTGAGTCGTATGTGGAAGGGGACAGAGTCTACGAGCAGTACTTC. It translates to CAISESYVEGDRVYEQYF.

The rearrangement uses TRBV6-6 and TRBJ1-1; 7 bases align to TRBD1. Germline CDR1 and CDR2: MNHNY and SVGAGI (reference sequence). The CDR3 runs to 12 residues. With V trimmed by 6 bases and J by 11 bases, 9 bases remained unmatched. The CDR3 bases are TGTGCCAGCAGCGAAGTACAGGGGATGGCTTTCTTT. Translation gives CASSEVQGMAFF.

This CDR3 is CASSQEPVTGKQETQYF. As DNA, the CDR3 is TGCGCCAGCAGCCAAGAACCCGTAACAGGGAAGCAAGAGACCCAGTACTTC. This chain links TRBV4-3 with TRBJ2-5; D possibly corresponds to TRBD1 (6 bases). The CDR3 runs to 17 residues. V was cut by 0 bases and J by 2 bases, with 16 bases left in between. Germline V gene lookup returns CDR1 LGHNA and CDR2 YSLEER.

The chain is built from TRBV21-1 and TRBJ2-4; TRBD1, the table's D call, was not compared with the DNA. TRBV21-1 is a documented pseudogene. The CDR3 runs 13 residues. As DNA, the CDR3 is TGTGCCAGCAGCCCTCACAGGATAGACATTCAGTACTTC. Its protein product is CASSPHRIDIQYF.

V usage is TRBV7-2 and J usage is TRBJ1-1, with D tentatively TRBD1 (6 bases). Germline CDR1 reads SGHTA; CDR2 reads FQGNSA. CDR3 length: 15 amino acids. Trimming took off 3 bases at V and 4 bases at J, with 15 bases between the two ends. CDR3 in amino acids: CASSFRGGGGTEAFF. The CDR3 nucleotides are TGTGCCAGCAGCTTTAGGGGGGGAGGCGGCACTGAAGCTTTCTTT.

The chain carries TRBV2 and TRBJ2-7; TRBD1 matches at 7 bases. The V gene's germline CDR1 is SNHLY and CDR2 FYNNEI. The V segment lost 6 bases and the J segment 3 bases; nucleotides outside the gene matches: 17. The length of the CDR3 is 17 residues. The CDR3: CASRPKRTGTEGYEQYF. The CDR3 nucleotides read TGTGCCAGCAGGCCGAAACGAACCGGGACAGAAGGCTACGAGCAGTACTTC.

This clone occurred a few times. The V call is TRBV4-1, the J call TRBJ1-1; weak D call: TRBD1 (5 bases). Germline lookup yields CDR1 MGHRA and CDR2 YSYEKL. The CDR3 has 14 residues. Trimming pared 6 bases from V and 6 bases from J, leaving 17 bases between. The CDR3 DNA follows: TGCGCCAGCAGTTTAGCGTCCAGGGAGGCTGAAGCTTTCTTT. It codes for CASSLASREAEAFF.

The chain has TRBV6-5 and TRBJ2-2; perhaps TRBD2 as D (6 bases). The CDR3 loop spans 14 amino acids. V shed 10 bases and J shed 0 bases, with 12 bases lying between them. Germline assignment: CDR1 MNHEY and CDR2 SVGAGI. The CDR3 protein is CATVRLANTGELFF. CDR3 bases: TGTGCCACCGTCCGACTAGCGAACACCGGGGAGCTGTTTTTT.